The rows below give T cell receptor beta chains drawn from one sample of a study of graft-versus-host responses after intestinal transplantation. Sequencing was performed with immunoSEQ multiplex PCR; in TCRdb, only in-frame clones are kept and a portion is missing. The table shows more than 55,000 clones, with around 90% occurring only once. The material sequenced was PBMCs, taken 26 days after transplant. These receptors were obtained from a human patient who received an intestinal transplant, so some T cells may come from the graft donor. CDR3s include the opening cysteine and the closing phenylalanine or tryptophan. D genes are given only for firm matches. Only some rows state a clone size, as once, few, many or a class for expanded clones.

J gene | D gene | V gene | clone size | CDR3 protein | CDR3 DNA
TRBJ2-4 | - | TRBV19 | - | CATSRGGLLENIQYF | TGTGCCACCTCGAGGGGGGGATTACTGGAAAACATTCAGTACTTC
TRBJ2-7 | - | TRBV5-1 | - | CASSLTLVTISYEQYF | TGCGCCAGCAGCTTGACCCTAGTCACTATCTCCTACGAGCAGTACTTC
TRBJ2-1 | - | TRBV11-2 | - | CASSPAVSSHLREQFF | TGTGCCAGCAGTCCAGCGGTCTCCTCCCATTTGCGTGAGCAGTTCTTC
TRBJ1-1 | - | TRBV28 | - | CASSPPGDTEAFF | TGTGCCAGCAGTCCCCCGGGGGACACTGAAGCTTTCTTT
TRBJ1-2 | - | TRBV29-1 | - | CSVLGDYGYTF | TGCAGCGTCCTGGGCGACTATGGCTACACCTTC
TRBJ1-1 | - | TRBV6-5 | - | CASSHGGDFRAFF | TGTGCCAGCAGCCACGGGGGGGACTTTAGGGCTTTCTTT
TRBJ1-4 | - | TRBV29-1 | - | CSVEGGTPEKLFF | TGCAGCGTTGAAGGTGGGACACCCGAAAAACTGTTTTTT
TRBJ2-3 | - | TRBV5-1 | - | CASSLVVASTDTQYF | TGCGCCAGCAGCTTGGTAGTAGCGAGCACAGATACGCAGTATTTT
TRBJ1-5 | TRBD1 | TRBV6-1 | - | CASSDQTGGWQPQHF | TGTGCCAGCAGTGACCAAACAGGGGGCTGGCAGCCCCAGCATTTT
TRBJ2-4 | TRBD2 | TRBV6-1 | - | CASSEGLALGGIQYF | TGTGCCAGCAGTGAGGGACTAGCGTTGGGAGGCATTCAGTACTTC
TRBJ1-6 | - | TRBV7-2 | - | CASSRNSPLHF | TGTGCCAGCAGCCGTAATTCACCCCTCCACTTT
TRBJ2-7 | - | TRBV4-1 | - | CASGHAGRRYF | TGCGCCAGCGGCCACGCGGGACGAAGATACTTC
TRBJ1-5 | - | TRBV5-6 | - | CASSLAGDQPQHF | TGTGCCAGCAGCTTGGCAGGTGATCAGCCCCAGCATTTT
TRBJ2-7 | TRBD2 | TRBV28 | - | CASSPRAGVYEQYF | TGTGCCAGCAGTCCCCGAGCGGGAGTTTACGAGCAGTACTTC
TRBJ1-3 | - | TRBV7-6 | - | CASSLLTEATGNTIYF | TGTGCCAGCAGCTTGCTGACAGAAGCTACTGGAAACACCATATATTTT
TRBJ2-7 | - | TRBV13 | - | CASSVRDNPSSYEQYF | TGTGCCAGCAGCGTAAGGGACAACCCGAGCTCCTACGAGCAGTACTTC
TRBJ1-2 | TRBD1 | TRBV27 | - | CASSLSLPGTGGSGYTF | TGTGCCAGCAGTTTATCCCTCCCCGGGACAGGGGGCAGTGGCTACACCTTC
TRBJ2-1 | - | TRBV6-6 | - | CASSYLPGYNEQFF | TGTGCCAGCAGTTACCTCCCCGGGTACAATGAGCAGTTCTTC
TRBJ1-2 | TRBD1 | TRBV27 | - | CASSPWDRTVDGYTF | TGTGCCAGCAGTCCCTGGGACAGAACAGTCGATGGCTACACCTTC
TRBJ2-7 | TRBD1 | TRBV15 | once | CATSGHRGSEQYF | TGTGCCACCAGCGGGCACAGGGGAAGCGAGCAGTACTTC
TRBJ2-3 | TRBD2 | TRBV7-2 | once | CASSWGGADTQYF | TGTGCCAGCAGCTGGGGGGGGGCAGATACGCAGTATTTT
TRBJ2-3 | TRBD2 | TRBV6-5 | - | CASSYSAGGADTQYF | TGTGCCAGCAGTTACTCGGCGGGGGGGGCGGATACGCAGTATTTT
TRBJ1-3 | - | TRBV2 | - | CASREDSSSGNTIYF | TGTGCCAGCAGGGAAGACTCGAGCTCTGGAAACACCATATATTTT
TRBJ1-1 | - | TRBV6-5 | - | CASSLDRVNTEAFF | TGTGCCAGCAGCCTCGACAGAGTGAACACTGAAGCTTTCTTT
TRBJ1-1 | - | TRBV6-5 | - | CASSYSGGDDTEAFF | TGTGCCAGCAGTTACTCTGGGGGGGACGACACTGAAGCTTTCTTT
TRBJ2-7 | - | TRBV7-9 | - | CASSLAGEATYEQYF | TGTGCCAGCAGCTTAGCGGGAGAAGCCACCTACGAGCAGTACTTC
TRBJ2-7 | - | TRBV28 | - | CASSLGWQYEQYF | TGTGCCAGCAGTTTAGGTTGGCAGTACGAGCAGTACTTC
TRBJ1-4 | - | TRBV30 | few | CAWSVGGATNEKLFF | TGTGCCTGGAGTGTCGGAGGAGCAACTAATGAAAAACTGTTTTTT
TRBJ1-2 | - | TRBV19 | - | CASSTDPATGRNYGYTF | TGTGCCAGTAGTACAGATCCCGCGACAGGTCGAAATTATGGCTACACCTTC
TRBJ1-1 | - | TRBV12-1 | - | CASPPAGDNTEAFF | TGTGCCAGCCCCCCGGCAGGGGATAACACTGAAGCTTTCTTT
TRBJ2-5 | TRBD1 | TRBV18 | - | CASSPLVRDRDLATQYF | TGTGCCAGCTCACCACTAGTCCGGGACAGGGACCTGGCGACCCAGTACTTC
TRBJ1-1 | - | TRBV2 | - | CASSLQQGLNTEAFF | TGTGCCAGCAGCCTACAACAGGGATTGAACACTGAAGCTTTCTTT
TRBJ2-5 | TRBD2 | TRBV11-2 | - | CASSLESGSRETQYF | TGTGCCAGCAGCTTGGAGAGCGGGAGCAGGGAGACCCAGTACTTC
TRBJ2-7 | - | TRBV27 | - | CASSLRGGFSYEQYF | TGTGCCAGCAGTTTAAGGGGGGGCTTCTCCTACGAGCAGTACTTC
TRBJ2-6 | TRBD1 | TRBV28 | - | CASRGRDRVGSGANVLTF | TGTGCCAGCAGGGGGAGGGACAGGGTTGGCTCTGGGGCCAACGTCCTGACTTTC
TRBJ2-2 | - | TRBV7-9 | - | CASSLGIGESGELFF | TGTGCCAGCAGCTTAGGCATAGGGGAATCCGGGGAGCTGTTTTTT
TRBJ1-2 | TRBD1 | TRBV25-1 | - | CASSPPQGVGYTF | TGTGCCAGCAGTCCCCCGCAGGGGGTTGGCTACACCTTC
TRBJ2-2 | TRBD2 | TRBV11-2 | - | CASSPNLAGILEDTGELFF | TGTGCCAGCAGCCCCAACCTAGCGGGTATCCTCGAGGATACCGGGGAGCTGTTTTTT
TRBJ1-4 | TRBD1 | TRBV28 | - | CAITGTGNEKLFF | TGTGCCATCACCGGGACAGGGAATGAAAAACTGTTTTTT
TRBJ2-1 | TRBD2 | TRBV4-2 | - | CASSQTSGLHNEQFF | TGTGCCAGCAGCCAAACTAGCGGGCTGCACAATGAGCAGTTCTTC
TRBJ2-5 | TRBD2 | TRBV7-6 | - | CASSLVGGGLGETQYF | TGTGCCAGCAGCTTAGTTGGCGGGGGGCTGGGAGAGACCCAGTACTTC
TRBJ2-2 | - | TRBV7-9 | once | CASSSLLENWNTGELFF | TGTGCCAGCAGCTCCTTACTAGAAAACTGGAACACCGGGGAGCTGTTTTTT
TRBJ2-7 | - | TRBV7-9 | - | CASSFKNSYEQYF | TGTGCCAGCAGCTTCAAAAACTCCTACGAGCAGTACTTC
TRBJ2-7 | TRBD2 | TRBV19 | few | CASSNLLAGESYEQYF | TGTGCCAGTAGTAACCTCCTAGCGGGAGAATCCTACGAGCAGTACTTC